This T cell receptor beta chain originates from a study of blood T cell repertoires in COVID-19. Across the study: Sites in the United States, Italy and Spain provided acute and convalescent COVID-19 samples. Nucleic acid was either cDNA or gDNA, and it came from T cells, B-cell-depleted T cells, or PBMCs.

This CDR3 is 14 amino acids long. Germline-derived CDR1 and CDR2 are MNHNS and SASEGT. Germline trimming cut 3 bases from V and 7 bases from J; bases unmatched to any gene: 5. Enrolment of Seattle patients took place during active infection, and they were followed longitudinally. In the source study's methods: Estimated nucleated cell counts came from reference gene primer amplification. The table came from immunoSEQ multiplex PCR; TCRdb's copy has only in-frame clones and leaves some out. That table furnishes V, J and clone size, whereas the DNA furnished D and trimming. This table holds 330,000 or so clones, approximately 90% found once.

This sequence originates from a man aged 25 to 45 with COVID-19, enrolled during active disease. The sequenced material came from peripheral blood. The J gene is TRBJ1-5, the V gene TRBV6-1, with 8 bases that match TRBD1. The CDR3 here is CASSDRGLWQPQHF. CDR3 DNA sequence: TGTGCCAGCAGTGACAGGGGGCTTTGGCAGCCCCAGCATTTT.